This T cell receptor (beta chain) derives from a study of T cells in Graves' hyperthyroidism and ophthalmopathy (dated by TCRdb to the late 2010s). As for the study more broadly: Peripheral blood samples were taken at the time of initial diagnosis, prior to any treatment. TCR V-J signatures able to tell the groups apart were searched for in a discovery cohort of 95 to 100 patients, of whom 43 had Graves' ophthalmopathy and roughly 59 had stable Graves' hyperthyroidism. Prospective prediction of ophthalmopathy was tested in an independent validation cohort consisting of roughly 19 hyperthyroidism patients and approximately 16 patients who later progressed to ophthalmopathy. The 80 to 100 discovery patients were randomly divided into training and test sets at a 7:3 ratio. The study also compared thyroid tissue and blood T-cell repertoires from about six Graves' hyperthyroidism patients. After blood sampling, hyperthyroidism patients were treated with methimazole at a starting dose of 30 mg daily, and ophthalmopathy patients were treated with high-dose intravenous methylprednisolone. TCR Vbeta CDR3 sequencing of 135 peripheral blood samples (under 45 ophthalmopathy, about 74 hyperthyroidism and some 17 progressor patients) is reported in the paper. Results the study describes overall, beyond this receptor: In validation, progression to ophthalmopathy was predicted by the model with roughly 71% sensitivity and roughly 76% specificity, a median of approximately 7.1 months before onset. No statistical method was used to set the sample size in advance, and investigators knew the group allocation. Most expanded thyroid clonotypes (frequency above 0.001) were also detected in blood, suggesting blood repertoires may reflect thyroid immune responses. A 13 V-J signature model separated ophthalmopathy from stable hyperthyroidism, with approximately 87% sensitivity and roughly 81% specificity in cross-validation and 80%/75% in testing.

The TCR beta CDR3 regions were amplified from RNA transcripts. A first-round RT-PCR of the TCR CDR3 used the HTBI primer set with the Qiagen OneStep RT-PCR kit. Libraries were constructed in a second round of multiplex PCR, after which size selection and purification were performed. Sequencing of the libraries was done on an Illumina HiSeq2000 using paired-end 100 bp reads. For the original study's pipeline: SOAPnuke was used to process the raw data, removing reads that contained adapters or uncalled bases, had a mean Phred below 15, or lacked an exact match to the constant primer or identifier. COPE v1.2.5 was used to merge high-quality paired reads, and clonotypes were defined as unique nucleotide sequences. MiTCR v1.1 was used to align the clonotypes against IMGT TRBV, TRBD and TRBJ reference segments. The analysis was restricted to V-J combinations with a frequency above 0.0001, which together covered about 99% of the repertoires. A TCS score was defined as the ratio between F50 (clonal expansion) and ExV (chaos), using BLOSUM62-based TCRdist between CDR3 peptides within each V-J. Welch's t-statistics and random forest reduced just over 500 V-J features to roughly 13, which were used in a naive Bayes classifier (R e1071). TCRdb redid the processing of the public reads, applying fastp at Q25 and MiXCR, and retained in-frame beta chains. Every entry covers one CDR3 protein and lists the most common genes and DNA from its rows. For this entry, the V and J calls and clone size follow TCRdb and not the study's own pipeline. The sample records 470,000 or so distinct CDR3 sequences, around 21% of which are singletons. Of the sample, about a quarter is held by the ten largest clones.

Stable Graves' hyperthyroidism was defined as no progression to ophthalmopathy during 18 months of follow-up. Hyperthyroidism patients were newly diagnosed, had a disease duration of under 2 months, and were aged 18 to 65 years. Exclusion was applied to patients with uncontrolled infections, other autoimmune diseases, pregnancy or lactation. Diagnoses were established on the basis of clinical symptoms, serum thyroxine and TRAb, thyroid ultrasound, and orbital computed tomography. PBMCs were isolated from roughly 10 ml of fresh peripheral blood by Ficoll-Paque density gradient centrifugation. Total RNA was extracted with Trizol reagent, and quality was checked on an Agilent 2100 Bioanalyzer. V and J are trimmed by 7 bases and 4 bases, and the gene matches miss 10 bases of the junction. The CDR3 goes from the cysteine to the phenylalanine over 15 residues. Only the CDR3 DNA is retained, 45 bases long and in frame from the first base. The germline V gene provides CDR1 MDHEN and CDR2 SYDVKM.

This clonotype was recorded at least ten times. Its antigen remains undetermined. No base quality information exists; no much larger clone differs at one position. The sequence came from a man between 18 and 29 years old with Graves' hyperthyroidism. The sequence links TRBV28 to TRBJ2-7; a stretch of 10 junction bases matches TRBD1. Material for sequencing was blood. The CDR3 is CASKKSGQGVYEQYF. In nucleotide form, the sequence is TGTGCCAGCAAGAAATCTGGACAGGGGGTTTACGAGCAGTACTTC.